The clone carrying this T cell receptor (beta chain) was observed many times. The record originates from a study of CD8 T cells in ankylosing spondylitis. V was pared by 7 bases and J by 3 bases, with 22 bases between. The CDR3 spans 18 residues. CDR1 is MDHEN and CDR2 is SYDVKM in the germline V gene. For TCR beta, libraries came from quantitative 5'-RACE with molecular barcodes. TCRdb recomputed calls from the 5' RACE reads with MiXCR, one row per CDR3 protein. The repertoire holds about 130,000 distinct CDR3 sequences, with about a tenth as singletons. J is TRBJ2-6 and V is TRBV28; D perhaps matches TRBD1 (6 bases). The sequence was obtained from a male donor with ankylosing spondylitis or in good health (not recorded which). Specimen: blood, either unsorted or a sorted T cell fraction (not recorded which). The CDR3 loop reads CASIPSRGREVGANVLTF. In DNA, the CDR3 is TGTGCCAGCATCCCAAGCAGGGGCCGCGAAGTTGGGGCCAACGTCCTGACTTTC.